Below, 15 T cell receptor beta chains from the same sample are listed, as sequenced in a study of CD8 T cells in Susac syndrome. An amount of RNA that ranged from roughly 0.45 to 1 ug was reverse transcribed with random hexamers. A single record per CDR3 protein comes from TCRdb applying MiXCR to the immunoSEQ multiplex PCR reads. The data show 250,000 to 300,000 distinct CDR3 sequences, 65% to 90% seen once. The sample comprised CD8+ T cells from PBMCs. All receptors derive from a human donor with multiple sclerosis.

This clonotype came up a few times. V is TRBV5-6 and J is TRBJ2-3, with TRBD2 identical over 11 bases. Unmatched junction bases numbered 6, after V lost 5 bases and J lost 4 bases. Germline values: CDR1 SGHDT, CDR2 YYEEEE. The CDR3 covers 15 residues. The CDR3 protein is CASSPGTSGSDTQYF. CDR3 nucleotide sequence: TGTGCCAGCAGTCCCGGGACTAGCGGATCAGATACGCAGTATTTT.

The genes are TRBV7-9 and TRBJ1-2; 7 bases map to TRBD1. This CDR3 is 15 amino acids long. V trimming: 5 bases; J trimming: 2 bases; junction bases outside the gene matches: 8. Germline CDR1 reads SEHNR; CDR2 reads FQNEAQ (reference sequence). CDR3 nucleotides: TGTGCCAGCAGCGCCGAACTGGGACAGAACTATGGCTACACCTTC. It codes for CASSAELGQNYGYTF.

The genes are TRBV7-9 and TRBJ2-2; 9 bases are shared with TRBD1. Germline-derived CDR1 and CDR2 are SEHNR and FQNEAQ (reference sequence). The CDR3 runs 15 residues. With V trimmed by 5 bases and J by 4 bases, 5 bases remained unmatched. CDR3 loop: CASSPQDRGTGELFF. The CDR3 DNA reads as TGTGCCAGCAGCCCCCAGGACAGGGGCACCGGGGAGCTGTTTTTT.

V usage is TRBV15 and J usage is TRBJ1-2; TRBD1 matches 10 bases. V shed 4 bases and J 4 bases; nucleotides not matched to a gene: 6. This CDR3 spans 15 amino acids. Germline V lookup: CDR1 LNHNV, CDR2 YYDKDF (reference sequence). The CDR3 sequence is CATSTTTGGVYGYTF. Here the CDR3 DNA reads TGTGCCACCAGCACTACGACAGGGGGCGTCTATGGCTACACCTTC.

The chain uses TRBV23-1 and TRBJ1-6, with a tentative D call TRBD1 (6 bases). TRBV23-1 is filed as an ORF, its function uncertain. This CDR3 is 16 amino acids long. V lost 4 bases to trimming and J lost 0 bases, with 10 bases between them. The chain's CDR3 is CASSRDTDSYNSPLHF. The CDR3 coding sequence is TGCGCCAGCAGTCGGGACACCGACTCCTATAATTCACCCCTCCACTTT.

The chain carries TRBV21-1 and TRBJ1-4; the D call of TRBD1 is as the table states it, not checked on the DNA. TRBV21-1 is a documented pseudogene. This CDR3 region has 19 residues. CDR3 sequence reads: CASSKRAGQGDEIGEKLFF. CDR3 nucleotides: TGTGCCAGCAGCAAAAGAGCCGGACAAGGGGACGAGATAGGGGAAAAACTGTTTTTT.

This chain connects TRBV6-2 or TRBV6-3 to TRBJ1-1; D is unclear. The CDR3 runs 14 residues. Germline V gene data show CDR1 as MNHEY and CDR2 as SVGEGT. V shed 8 bases and J shed 4 bases, with 17 bases lying between them. CDR3 in amino acids: CASLYGEWGTEAFF. Written as DNA, the CDR3 is TGTGCCAGCTTGTATGGAGAGTGGGGCACTGAAGCTTTCTTT.

This clonotype was counted a few times. J is TRBJ2-2 and V is TRBV25-1; D is uncertain. V lost 5 bases and J lost 0, with 1 base in between. This CDR3 is built from 12 residues. Germline V CDR1 and CDR2: MGHDK, SYGVNS. The CDR3 reads CASSTNTGELFF. Here the CDR3 DNA reads TGTGCCAGCAGTACGAACACCGGGGAGCTGTTTTTT.

The genes are TRBV6-2 or TRBV6-3 and TRBJ2-7; D is possibly TRBD2 (6 bases). Germline V gene lookup returns CDR1 MNHEY and CDR2 SVGEGT. With 0 bases removed from V and 8 bases from J, the gap between germline ends came to 11 bases. The CDR3 spans 13 residues. As DNA, the CDR3 is TGTGCCAGCAGTTACTCGGCGGGATCGCAGCAGTACTTC. Translation gives CASSYSAGSQQYF.

J is TRBJ1-2 and V is TRBV6-5; D remains ambiguous. Germline lookup yields CDR1 MNHEY and CDR2 SVGAGI. The CDR3 totals 15 residues. V was clipped by 0 bases and J by 6 bases, with 14 bases between them. The CDR3 nucleotides are TGTGCCAGCAGTTACTCTGGCAGAAAAGCTAATGGCTACACCTTC. Amino acid sequence: CASSYSGRKANGYTF.

The rearrangement joins TRBV4-3 to TRBJ1-2, with 9 bases fitting TRBD1. Germline trimming cut 3 bases from V and 3 bases from J; bases unmatched to any gene: 14. Germline assignment: CDR1 LGHNA and CDR2 YSLEER. The CDR3 runs to 18 residues. The CDR3 sequence is CASSHIGGDRVYDYGYTF. As DNA, the CDR3 is TGCGCCAGCAGCCACATCGGCGGGGACAGGGTATACGACTATGGCTACACCTTC.

The chain couples TRBV2 to TRBJ1-2, with D hard to call. V was trimmed by 1 base and J by 0 bases, leaving 9 bases between them. The CDR3 spans 15 residues. Germline loops: CDR1 SNHLY, CDR2 FYNNEI. This chain's CDR3 is CASSEVPGANYGYTF. The CDR3 nucleotides are TGTGCCAGCAGTGAAGTCCCGGGAGCTAACTATGGCTACACCTTC.

The V and J genes are TRBV6-1 and TRBJ2-7; TRBD1 matches at 7 bases. Germline assignment: CDR1 MNHNS and CDR2 SASEGT. The CDR3 sequence is 12 residues long. Unmatched junction bases numbered 2, after V lost 6 bases and J lost 3 bases. CDR3 amino acids: CASRGTVYEQYF. The CDR3 DNA follows: TGTGCCAGCAGAGGGACAGTCTACGAGCAGTACTTC.

The V call is TRBV6-2 or TRBV6-3, the J call TRBJ2-7; TRBD2 matches 14 bases. Unmatched junction bases numbered 6, after V lost 4 bases and J lost 7 bases. This CDR3 region has 15 residues. CDR1 MNHEY and CDR2 SVGEGT come from the germline V gene. The CDR3 region has the DNA TGTGCCAGCAGTTCGGGACTAGCGGGAGTAAGAGAGCAGTACTTC. Translating gives CASSSGLAGVREQYF.

The chain has TRBV27 and TRBJ2-7; tentatively, D is TRBD1 or TRBD2 (6 bases each). CDR3 length: 14 residues. Germline V lookup: CDR1 MNHEY, CDR2 SMNVEV (reference sequence). Trimming took 2 bases from V and 7 from J, leaving 15 bases between them. CDR3 in DNA: TGTGCCAGCAGTTTAGGGGGCCTAGCGCGTGAGCAGTACTTC. It encodes CASSLGGLAREQYF.